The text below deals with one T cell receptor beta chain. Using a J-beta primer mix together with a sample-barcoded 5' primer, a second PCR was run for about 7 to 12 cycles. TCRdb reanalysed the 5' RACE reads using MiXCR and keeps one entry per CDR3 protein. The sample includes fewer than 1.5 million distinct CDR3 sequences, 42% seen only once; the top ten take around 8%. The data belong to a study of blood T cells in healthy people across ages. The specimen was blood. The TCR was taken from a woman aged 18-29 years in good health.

CDR3 DNA sequence: TGCGCCAGCAGCTTGGGCATATTGGGGGGGGCAGAGACCCAGTACTTC. Translated, it gives CASSLGILGGAETQYF. V gene TRBV5-1 combines with J gene TRBJ2-7; D possibly corresponds to TRBD2 (7 bases). The assigned J gene may be wrong: the sequence end matches TRBJ2-5 better. This CDR3 is built from 16 residues. The germline gives CDR1 SGHRS, CDR2 YFSETQ.